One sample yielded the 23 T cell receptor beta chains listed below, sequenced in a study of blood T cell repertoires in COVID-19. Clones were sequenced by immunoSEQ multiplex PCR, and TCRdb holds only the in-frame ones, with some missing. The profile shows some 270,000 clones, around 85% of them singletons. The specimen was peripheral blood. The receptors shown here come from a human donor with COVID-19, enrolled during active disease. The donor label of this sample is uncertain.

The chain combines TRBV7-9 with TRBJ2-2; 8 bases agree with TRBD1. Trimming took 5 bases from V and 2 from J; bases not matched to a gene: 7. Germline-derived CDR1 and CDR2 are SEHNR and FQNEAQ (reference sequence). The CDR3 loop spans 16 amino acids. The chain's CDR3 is CASSEQGGQNTGELFF. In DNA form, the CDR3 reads TGTGCCAGCAGCGAACAGGGGGGACAAAACACCGGGGAGCTGTTTTTT.

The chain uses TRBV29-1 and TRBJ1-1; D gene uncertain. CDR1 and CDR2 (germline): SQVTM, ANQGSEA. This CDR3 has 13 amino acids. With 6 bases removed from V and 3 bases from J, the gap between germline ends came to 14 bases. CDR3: CSVEFLSYTEAFF. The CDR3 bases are TGCAGCGTCGAATTCTTGTCGTACACTGAAGCTTTCTTT.

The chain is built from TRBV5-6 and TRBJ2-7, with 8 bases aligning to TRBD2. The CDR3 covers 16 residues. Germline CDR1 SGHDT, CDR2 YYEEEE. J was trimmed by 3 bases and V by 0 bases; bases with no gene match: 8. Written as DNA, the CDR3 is TGTGCCAGCAGCTTGGCCTCCGGGACTAGACTCTACGAGCAGTACTTC. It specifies CASSLASGTRLYEQYF.

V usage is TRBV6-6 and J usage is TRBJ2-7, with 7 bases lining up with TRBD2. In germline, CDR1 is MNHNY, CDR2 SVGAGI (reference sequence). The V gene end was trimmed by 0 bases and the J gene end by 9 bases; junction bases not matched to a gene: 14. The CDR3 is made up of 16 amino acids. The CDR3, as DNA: TGTGCCAGCAGTTACTCAGGTTCTTGGGGAGGGTCCGGGCAGTACTTC. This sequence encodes CASSYSGSWGGSGQYF.

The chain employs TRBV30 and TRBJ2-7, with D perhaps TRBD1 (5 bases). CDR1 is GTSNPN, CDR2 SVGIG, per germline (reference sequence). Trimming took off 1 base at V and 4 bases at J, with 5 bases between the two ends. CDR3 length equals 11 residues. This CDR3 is CAWSDRYEQYF. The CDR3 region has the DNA TGTGCCTGGAGTGACAGGTACGAGCAGTACTTC.

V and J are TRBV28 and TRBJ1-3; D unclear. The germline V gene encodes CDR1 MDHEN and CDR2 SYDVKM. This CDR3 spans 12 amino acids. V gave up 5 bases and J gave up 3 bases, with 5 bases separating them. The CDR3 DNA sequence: TGTGCCAGCAGTGGCCTTGGAAACACCATATATTTT. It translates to CASSGLGNTIYF.

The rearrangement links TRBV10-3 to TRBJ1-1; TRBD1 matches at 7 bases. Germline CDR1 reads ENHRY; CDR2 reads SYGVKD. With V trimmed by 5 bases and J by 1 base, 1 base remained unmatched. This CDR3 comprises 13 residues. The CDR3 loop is CAISNRGNTEAFF. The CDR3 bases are TGTGCCATCAGTAACAGGGGGAACACTGAAGCTTTCTTT.

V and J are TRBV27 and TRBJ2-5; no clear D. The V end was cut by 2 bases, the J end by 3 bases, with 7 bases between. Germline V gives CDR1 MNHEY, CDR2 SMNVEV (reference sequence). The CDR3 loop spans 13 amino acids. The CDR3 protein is CASSLRGEETQYF. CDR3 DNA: TGTGCCAGCAGTTTAAGAGGTGAAGAGACCCAGTACTTC.

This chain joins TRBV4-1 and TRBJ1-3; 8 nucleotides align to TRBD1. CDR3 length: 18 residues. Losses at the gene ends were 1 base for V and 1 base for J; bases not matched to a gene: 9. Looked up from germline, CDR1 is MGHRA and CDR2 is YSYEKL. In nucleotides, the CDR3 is TGCGCCAGCAGCCAAGGTATCCGGGACAGGATATCTGGAAACACCATATATTTT. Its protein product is CASSQGIRDRISGNTIYF.

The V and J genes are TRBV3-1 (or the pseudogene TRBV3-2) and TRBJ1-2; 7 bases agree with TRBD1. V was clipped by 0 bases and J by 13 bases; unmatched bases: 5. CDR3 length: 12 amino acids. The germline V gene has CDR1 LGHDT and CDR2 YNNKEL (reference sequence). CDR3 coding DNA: TGTGCCAGCAGCCAAGACGACAGGGAGTGCACCTTC. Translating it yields CASSQDDRECTF.

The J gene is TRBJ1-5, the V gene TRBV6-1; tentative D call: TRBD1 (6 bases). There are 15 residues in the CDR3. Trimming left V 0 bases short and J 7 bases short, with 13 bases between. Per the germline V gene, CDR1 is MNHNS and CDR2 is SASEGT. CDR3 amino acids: CASSEAGGGRQPQHF. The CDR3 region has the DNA TGTGCCAGCAGTGAAGCGGGCGGGGGCCGGCAGCCCCAGCATTTT.

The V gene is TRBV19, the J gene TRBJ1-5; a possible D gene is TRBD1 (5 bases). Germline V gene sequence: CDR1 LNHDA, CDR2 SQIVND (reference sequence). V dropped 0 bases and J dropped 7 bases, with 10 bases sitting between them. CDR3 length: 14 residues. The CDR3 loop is CASSIDLQGQPQHF. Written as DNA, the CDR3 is TGTGCCAGTAGTATAGATCTCCAGGGCCAGCCCCAGCATTTT. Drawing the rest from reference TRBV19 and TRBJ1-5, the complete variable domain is DGGITQSPKYLFRKEGQNVTLSCEQNLNHDAMYWYRQDPGQGLRLIYYSQIVNDFQKGDIAEGYSVSREKKESFPLTVTSAQKNPTAFYLCASSIDLQGQPQHFGDGTRLSIL.

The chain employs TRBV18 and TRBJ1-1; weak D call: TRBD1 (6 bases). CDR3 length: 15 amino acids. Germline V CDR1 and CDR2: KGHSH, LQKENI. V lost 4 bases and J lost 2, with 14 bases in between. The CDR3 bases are TGTGCCAGCTCACTTTCCCGGACAGAAAACACTGAAGCTTTCTTT. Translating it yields CASSLSRTENTEAFF.

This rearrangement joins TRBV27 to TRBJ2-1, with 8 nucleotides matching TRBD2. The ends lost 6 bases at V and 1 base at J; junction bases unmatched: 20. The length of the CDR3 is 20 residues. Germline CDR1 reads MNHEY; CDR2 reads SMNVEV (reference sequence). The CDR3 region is CASRTPGSGTVPWSYNEQFF. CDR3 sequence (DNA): TGTGCCAGCAGAACCCCGGGTAGCGGGACGGTTCCTTGGTCCTACAATGAGCAGTTCTTC.

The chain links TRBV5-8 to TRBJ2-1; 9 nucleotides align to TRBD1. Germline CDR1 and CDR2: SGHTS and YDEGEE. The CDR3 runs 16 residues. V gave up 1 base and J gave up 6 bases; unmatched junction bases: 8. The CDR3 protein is CASSLKGTGSVNEQFF. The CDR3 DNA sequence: TGTGCCAGCAGCTTGAAAGGGACAGGGTCAGTCAATGAGCAGTTCTTC.

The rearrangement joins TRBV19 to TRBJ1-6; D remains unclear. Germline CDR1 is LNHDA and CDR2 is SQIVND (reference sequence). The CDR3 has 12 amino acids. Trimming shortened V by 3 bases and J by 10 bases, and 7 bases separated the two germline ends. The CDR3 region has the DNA TGTGCCAGTAGTATCGGCAGGTCACCCCTCCACTTT. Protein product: CASSIGRSPLHF.

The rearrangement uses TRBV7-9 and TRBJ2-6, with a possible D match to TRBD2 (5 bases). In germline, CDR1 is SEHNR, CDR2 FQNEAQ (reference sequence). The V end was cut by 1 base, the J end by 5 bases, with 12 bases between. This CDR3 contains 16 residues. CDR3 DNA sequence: TGTGCCAGCAGCTTAGTAGCGACTCGATGGGCCAACGTCCTGACTTTC. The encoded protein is CASSLVATRWANVLTF. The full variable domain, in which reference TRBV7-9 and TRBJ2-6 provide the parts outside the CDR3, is DTGVSQNPRHKITKRGQNVTFRCDPISEHNRLYWYRQTLGQGPEFLTYFQNEAQLEKSRLLSDRFSAERPKGSFSTLEIQRTEQGDSAMYLCASSLVATRWANVLTFGAGSRLTVL.

The CDR3 reads CASSPSLAGTDNEQYF. Written as DNA, the CDR3 is TGTGCCAGCAGCCCCTCCCTTGCGGGGACTGACAACGAGCAGTACTTC. The rearrangement uses TRBV7-9 and TRBJ2-7; D might be TRBD2 (6 bases). Deletions cut 5 bases from V and 5 bases from J, with 22 bases between. Germline V CDR1 and CDR2: SEHNR, FQNEAQ (reference sequence). The CDR3 is 16 amino acids. Supplemented by reference TRBV7-9 and TRBJ2-7, the full variable domain reads DTGVSQNPRHKITKRGQNVTFRCDPISEHNRLYWYRQTLGQGPEFLTYFQNEAQLEKSRLLSDRFSAERPKGSFSTLEIQRTEQGDSAMYLCASSPSLAGTDNEQYFGPGTRLTVT.

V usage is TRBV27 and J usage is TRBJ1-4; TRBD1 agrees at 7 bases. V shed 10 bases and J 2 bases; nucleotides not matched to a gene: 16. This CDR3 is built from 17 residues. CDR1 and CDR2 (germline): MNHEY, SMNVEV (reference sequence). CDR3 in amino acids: CATSSQGRGTTNEKLFF. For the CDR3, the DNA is TGTGCCACCTCCTCACAGGGGCGCGGAACTACTAATGAAAAACTGTTTTTT.

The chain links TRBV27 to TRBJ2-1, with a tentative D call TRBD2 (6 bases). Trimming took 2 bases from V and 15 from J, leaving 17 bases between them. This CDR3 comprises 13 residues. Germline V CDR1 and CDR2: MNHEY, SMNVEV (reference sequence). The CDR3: CASSLPPERVLFF. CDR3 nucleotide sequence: TGTGCCAGCAGTTTACCCCCCGAGCGGGTGCTGTTCTTC.

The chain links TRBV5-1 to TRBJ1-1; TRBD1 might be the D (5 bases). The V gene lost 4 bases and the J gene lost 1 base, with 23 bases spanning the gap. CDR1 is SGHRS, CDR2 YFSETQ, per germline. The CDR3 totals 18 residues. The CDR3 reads CASSQMVGVRRGNTEAFF. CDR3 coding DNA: TGCGCCAGCAGCCAGATGGTGGGGGTCCGGCGGGGGAACACTGAAGCTTTCTTT. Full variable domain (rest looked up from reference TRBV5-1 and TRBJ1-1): KAGVTQTPRYLIKTRGQQVTLSCSPISGHRSVSWYQQTPGQGLQFLFEYFSETQRNKGNFPGRFSGRQFSNSRSEMNVSTLELGDSALYLCASSQMVGVRRGNTEAFFGQGTRLTVV.

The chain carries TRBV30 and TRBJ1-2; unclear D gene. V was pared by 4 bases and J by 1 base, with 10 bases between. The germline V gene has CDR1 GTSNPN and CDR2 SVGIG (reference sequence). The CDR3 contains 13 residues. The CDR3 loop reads CAWTQTSNYGYTF. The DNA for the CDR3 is TGTGCCTGGACCCAGACAAGTAACTATGGCTACACCTTC.

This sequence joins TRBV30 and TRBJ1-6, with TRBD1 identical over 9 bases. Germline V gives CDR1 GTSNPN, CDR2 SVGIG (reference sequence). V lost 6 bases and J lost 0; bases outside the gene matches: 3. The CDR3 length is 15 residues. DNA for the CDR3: TGTGCCTGTCCGACAGGGGGCTCCTATAATTCACCCCTCCACTTT. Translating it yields CACPTGGSYNSPLHF.